This T cell receptor (beta chain) was sequenced in a study of blood T cells in healthy people across ages (dated by TCRdb to the mid-2010s). Some background on the complete study: In model experiments, template switching captured about one uniquely barcoded TCR beta cDNA molecule for every two T cells. For two donors (one aged 18 to 30 and one aged 80 or older), the study analyzed two additional independent replicas of 1 million unique cDNA reads from the same blood draw. Four age groups were formed from the donors: young (average roughly 15 years), middle-aged (approximately 39), aged (approximately 60) and long-lived (about 80). To avoid experimental bias, donors of different ages were randomly spread across the sequencing lanes. Using deep sequencing normalized with unique cDNA molecular identifiers, the study measured how TCR beta repertoire diversity changes with age.

General study outcomes and caveats: Because the CMV infection status of the donors was unknown, age-related changes in expanded clonotypes may potentially have been confounded. Total diversity estimates from one million sequenced T cells were considered lower bounds and underestimates. Conclusive comparison of naive and antigen-experienced compartments was prevented by the profiling of bulk unsorted PBMCs. A strong correlation was found between observed TCR beta diversity and the percentage of naive T cells measured by flow cytometry. Compared with the aged group, the long-lived group had more naive CD4+ T cells, fewer expanded clones and increased TCR diversity, suggesting age selection. Observed TCR beta diversity per million T cells fell roughly linearly with age, and a significant reduction was already apparent by age roughly 40.

Donors were 35 to 40 systemically healthy Caucasian individuals from Russia aged roughly 6 to 100 years. Around 10 milliliters of peripheral blood were drawn from each donor into EDTA-treated Vacutainer tubes. PBMCs were isolated by Ficoll-Paque density-gradient centrifugation, with at least 6.5 million obtained per sample. Trizol reagent was used to extract total RNA from PBMCs, with at least 6 micrograms per sample. For every donor, flow cytometry on a PBMC aliquot measured the percentage of naive CD45RAhigh/CD27high T cells. From a lookup of the germline V gene, CDR1 and CDR2 are SQVTM and ANQGSEA. The CDR3 starts with the cysteine, ends with the phenylalanine, and has 12 residues. The sequence is cut down to CDR3 DNA, 36 bases in frame from base 1. Relative to germline, V is 7 bases shorter and J is 6 bases shorter, with 14 bases between their ends. Concerning this clonotype itself: Its antigen target is currently unknown. No much larger clonotype is one base removed from it; base qualities were not supplied.

Library prep was done by 5' RACE. TCRdb lists the instrument as Illumina HiSeq 2500. A second PCR of roughly 6 to 11 cycles was run with a J-beta primer mix and a sample-barcoded 5' primer. Each TCR beta cDNA molecule received a unique molecular identifier from a template-switch 5' adaptor carrying 12 random nucleotides. At least 2.5 million CDR3-containing paired-end reads were obtained from each sample. All of the RNA was converted into first-strand cDNA using the Mint cDNA synthesis kit, with a TRBC-specific oligonucleotide serving as the primer. Following uracil-DNA glycosylase treatment, a first 18-cycle PCR with universal primers M1SS and BC2_uni_R was performed on all cDNA. In the authors' own workflow: Each sample was normalized by randomly selecting 1 million high-quality reads, each carrying a distinct molecular identifier. Reads with shared molecular identifiers were discarded instead of being binned into consensus sequences. MiTCR, with a Q25 quality threshold and the strictest error-elimination algorithm, was used for CDR3 identification, clonotype clustering and error correction. Lower-bound total TCR beta diversity was estimated with a nonparametric unseen species model using Euler transformation. TCRdb trimmed public reads at Q25 via fastp, called clones via MiXCR and kept in-frame beta chains. Duplicate CDR3 protein sequences are folded into a single record with the most common DNA and genes. The V and J calls were not made by the authors but by TCRdb's processing. Counted in this sample were about 670,000 distinct CDR3 sequences; over 40% of them appeared once. About 13% of the sample is held by the ten biggest clonotypes.

The chain links TRBV29-1 with TRBJ2-3, with the D segment possibly TRBD1 or TRBD2, each aligning over 5 bases. The receptor's source is a woman older than 75 in good health. Sequenced: blood. The nucleotide sequence is given as TGCAGCGGCCGGGGCACCAAGGATACGCAGTATTTT. This gives the protein CSGRGTKDTQYF.